This passage covers 32 T cell receptor beta chains from one sample sequenced in a study of T cell responses to AZD1222 COVID-19 vaccine. Profiling relied on immunoSEQ multiplex PCR, and the TCRdb table lists in-frame clones only, not all of them. Among about 110,000 clones listed, about 88% were seen once. Here the sequenced sample was peripheral blood, taken on day 0 of AZD1222 vaccination. These receptors were taken from an adult in good health.

This chain connects TRBV21-1 to TRBJ1-1. TRBV21-1 is classified as a pseudogene. This CDR3 has 14 amino acids. CDR3 in DNA: TGTGCCAGCAGCGGTCAAAGGGTGAACACTGAAGCTTTCTTT. Amino acids: CASSGQRVNTEAFF.

CDR3 loop: CASSQSEGYEQYF. CDR3 nucleotide sequence: TGTGCCAGCAGCCAGTCCGAGGGGTACGAGCAGTACTTC. The chain uses TRBV3-1 (or the pseudogene TRBV3-2) and TRBJ2-7, with D possibly being TRBD1 or TRBD2 (5 bases each). V gave up 3 bases and J gave up 4 bases, with 10 bases separating them. Germline values: CDR1 LGHDT, CDR2 YNNKEL (reference sequence). This CDR3 region has 13 residues.

The V and J genes are TRBV6-5 and TRBJ1-5; 7 positions match TRBD1. The germline gives CDR1 MNHEY, CDR2 SVGAGI. The CDR3 is made up of 14 amino acids. V lost 2 bases, J lost 2 bases, and 0 bases stayed unmatched. In DNA form, the CDR3 reads TGTGCCAGCAGTTACGACAGGGGCAATCAGCCCCAGCATTTT. As protein: CASSYDRGNQPQHF.

The chain carries TRBV3-1 (or the pseudogene TRBV3-2) and TRBJ1-1; D gene ambiguous. CDR3 length: 11 residues. V lost 1 base to trimming and J lost 5 bases, with 2 bases between them. The germline V gene has CDR1 LGHDT and CDR2 YNNKEL (reference sequence). The CDR3 nucleotides read TGTGCCAGCAGCCAAGGAACTGAAGCTTTCTTT. Amino acids: CASSQGTEAFF.

The rearrangement uses TRBV6-5 and TRBJ2-3; a possible D gene is TRBD2 (6 bases). Germline values: CDR1 MNHEY, CDR2 SVGAGI. This CDR3 region has 13 residues. Trimming took off 7 bases at V and 5 bases at J, with 13 bases between the two ends. CDR3 DNA: TGTGCCAGCAATCGGGACTTAAGAGATACGCAGTATTTT. This codes for CASNRDLRDTQYF.

The chain uses TRBV14 and TRBJ2-3; TRBD1 matches at 8 bases. This CDR3 is 15 amino acids long. Germline V lookup: CDR1 SGHDN, CDR2 FVKESK. V lost 0 bases, J lost 4 bases, and 3 bases stayed unmatched. For the CDR3, the DNA is TGTGCCAGCAGCCAAGACAGGGGGCTTGCAGATACGCAGTATTTT. Encoded protein: CASSQDRGLADTQYF. Complete variable domain (other parts from reference TRBV14 and TRBJ2-3): EAGVTQFPSHSVIEKGQTVTLRCDPISGHDNLYWYRRVMGKEIKFLLHFVKESKQDESGMPNNRFLAERTGGTYSTLKVQPAELEDSGVYFCASSQDRGLADTQYFGPGTRLTVL.

The chain carries TRBV4-1 and TRBJ1-2, with unresolved D. V shed 0 bases and J shed 5 bases, with 16 bases lying between them. The CDR3 totals 16 residues. The germline CDR1 and CDR2 sequences are MGHRA and YSYEKL. The CDR3 protein is CASSQDPLGSTYGYTF. The DNA of the CDR3 is TGCGCCAGCAGCCAAGATCCCCTAGGCAGTACATATGGCTACACCTTC.

This chain links TRBV18 with TRBJ1-2; perhaps TRBD1 as D (6 bases). V dropped 5 bases and J dropped 8 bases, with 18 bases sitting between them. In germline, CDR1 is KGHSH, CDR2 LQKENI. CDR3 length equals 14 residues. CDR3 in DNA: TGTGCCAGCTCAGCCGCCTTGGGGGCGGGCGGCTACACCTTC. It is translated as CASSAALGAGGYTF.

V is TRBV2 and J is TRBJ2-6; TRBD1 aligns across 10 bases. V was pared by 7 bases and J by 2 bases, with 11 bases of the junction left unmatched. Germline V gene lookup returns CDR1 SNHLY and CDR2 FYNNEI. CDR3 length: 18 residues. CDR3 loop: CASMERDRGSAGANVLTF. The CDR3 coding sequence is TGTGCCAGCATGGAACGGGACAGGGGATCCGCTGGGGCCAACGTCCTGACTTTC.

This clone was seen only once. The chain recombines TRBV13 with TRBJ2-1; TRBD2 is a possible D gene (5 bases). Germline V gene data show CDR1 as PRHDT and CDR2 as FYEKMQ (reference sequence). V was shortened by 0 bases and J by 7 bases, with 13 bases between the two germline ends. This CDR3 has 15 amino acids. The CDR3 region is CASSLGPGSGNEQFF. Written as DNA, the CDR3 is TGTGCCAGCAGCTTAGGCCCTGGTTCGGGGAATGAGCAGTTCTTC.

V is TRBV5-1 and J is TRBJ1-2; weak D call: TRBD1 (6 bases). CDR1 and CDR2 (germline): SGHRS, YFSETQ. With 0 bases removed from V and 4 bases from J, the gap between germline ends came to 13 bases. The CDR3 length is 15 residues. The CDR3 reads CASSLVADSIYGYTF. CDR3 bases: TGCGCCAGCAGCTTGGTAGCGGACAGCATCTATGGCTACACCTTC.

This clone has just a few counts. The CDR3: CASSLAAGTQGEQFF. The CDR3 DNA reads as TGTGCCAGCAGCTTAGCAGCCGGGACACAGGGTGAGCAGTTCTTC. The chain recombines TRBV11-3 with TRBJ2-1; D is perhaps TRBD1 (6 bases). The V end lost 1 base, the J end lost 9 bases, and 16 bases lay between the germline ends. The CDR3 loop spans 15 amino acids. Looked up from germline, CDR1 is SGHNT and CDR2 is YENEEA.

This rearrangement joins TRBV27 to TRBJ1-6, with 7 nucleotides matching TRBD1. This CDR3 is 16 amino acids long. The germline V gene encodes CDR1 MNHEY and CDR2 SMNVEV (reference sequence). J gave up 4 bases and V 4 bases, and 7 bases lay outside the gene matches. CDR3 sequence: CASSYNRGQYNSPLHF. In DNA, the CDR3 is TGTGCCAGCAGTTACAACCGGGGACAGTATAATTCACCCCTCCACTTT.

The CDR3 DNA reads TGCGCCAGCAGACAGGGCAATAATGAAAAACTGTTTTTT. Its translation is CASRQGNNEKLFF. This chain joins TRBV10-2 and TRBJ1-4; weak D call: TRBD1 (6 bases). The CDR3 covers 13 residues. CDR1 is WSHSY, CDR2 SAAADI, per germline. The V and J ends lost 6 bases and 4 bases respectively, with 9 bases between them.

This clone was observed a single time. The gene calls are TRBV4-1 and TRBJ2-2, with D uncertain. The V end was cut by 4 bases, the J end by 3 bases, with 3 bases between. This CDR3 is built from 12 residues. Germline loops: CDR1 MGHRA, CDR2 YSYEKL. The CDR3 nucleotides read TGCGCCAGCAGCCTAGACACCGGGGAGCTGTTTTTT. This gives the protein CASSLDTGELFF.

This rearrangement joins TRBV7-8 to TRBJ1-2, with 8 bases fitting TRBD1. In germline, CDR1 is SGHVS, CDR2 FQNEAQ. The length of the CDR3 is 14 residues. Trimming took 5 bases from V and 6 from J; bases not matched to a gene: 8. DNA of the CDR3: TGTGCCAGCAGCACCCGGACAGGGTTTAATGGCTACACCTTC. Encoded protein: CASSTRTGFNGYTF.

The chain carries TRBV27 and TRBJ2-7, with 8 bases lining up with TRBD1. Germline CDR1 and CDR2: MNHEY and SMNVEV (reference sequence). CDR3 size: 14 residues. The V gene end was trimmed by 6 bases and the J gene end by 7 bases; junction bases not matched to a gene: 11. The CDR3 loop reads CASRRTGLWEEQYF. The CDR3 nucleotides read TGTGCCAGCAGAAGGACAGGGCTTTGGGAGGAGCAGTACTTC.

This clone appeared once. The rearrangement links TRBV24-1 to TRBJ2-1; D possibly uses TRBD1 or TRBD2 (5 bases each). This CDR3 contains 14 residues. Germline CDR1 is KGHDR and CDR2 is SFDVKD. V lost 6 bases and J 0 bases, leaving 8 bases between the germline ends. As DNA, the CDR3 is TGTGCCACCAGTCCAGGGAGCTCCTACAATGAGCAGTTCTTC. It translates to CATSPGSSYNEQFF.

This clone has more than one count but fewer than ten. The chain links TRBV5-6 to TRBJ1-4, with D unresolved. Germline values: CDR1 SGHDT, CDR2 YYEEEE. V was cut by 2 bases and J by 7 bases, with 12 bases left in between. The CDR3 is 14 residues long. CDR3 region: CASSFKLGGEKLFF. In DNA, the CDR3 is TGTGCCAGCAGCTTTAAGCTAGGAGGTGAAAAACTGTTTTTT.

The rearrangement uses TRBV29-1 and TRBJ1-4; D remains unclear. The CDR3 runs 13 residues. Germline assignment: CDR1 SQVTM and CDR2 ANQGSEA. The V end lost 4 bases, the J end lost 5 bases, and 11 bases lay between the germline ends. Here the CDR3 reads CSVAGVSNEKLFF. DNA for the CDR3: TGCAGCGTTGCCGGAGTCTCCAATGAAAAACTGTTTTTT.

This clone occurred once. The chain employs TRBV27 and TRBJ1-5, with no clear D. Trimming shortened V by 2 bases and J by 5 bases, and 7 bases separated the two germline ends. Per the germline V gene, CDR1 is MNHEY and CDR2 is SMNVEV (reference sequence). The CDR3 has 13 amino acids. The CDR3 coding sequence is TGTGCCAGCAGTTTAAGGGTACATCAGCCCCAGCATTTT. This gives the protein CASSLRVHQPQHF.

This clone was counted a single time. The chain combines TRBV24-1 with TRBJ2-1; maybe TRBD2 (5 bases). Germline CDR1 KGHDR, CDR2 SFDVKD. CDR3 length: 13 residues. Trimming took 2 bases from V and 16 from J, leaving 17 bases between them. The CDR3: CATSDWTGLDRFF. In DNA form, the CDR3 reads TGTGCCACCAGTGATTGGACTGGGTTAGACCGATTCTTC.

With regard to this clone: One junction end does not reproduce the germline sequence, and a read error may be involved. The J gene is TRBJ1-2, the V gene TRBV11-2; D call uncertain. The CDR3 is made up of 13 amino acids. CDR1 SGHAT and CDR2 FQNNGV come from the germline V gene. This CDR3 reads CASSLDPTSGYTF. The CDR3 bases are TGTGCCAGCAGCCTAGACCCCACGTCCGGCTACACCTTC. Full variable domain (missing parts from reference TRBV11-2 and TRBJ1-2): EAGVAQSPRYKIIEKRQSVAFWCNPISGHATLYWYQQILGQGPKLLIQFQNNGVVDDSQLPKDRFSAERLKGVDSTLKIQPAKLEDSAVYLCASSLDPTSGYTFGSGTRLTVV.

This clone was counted a single time. This sequence joins TRBV7-7 and TRBJ2-1; D is possibly TRBD1 or TRBD2 (5 bases each). The germline V and J ends were trimmed by 5 bases and 0 bases, with 8 bases remaining between them. Germline V gives CDR1 SSHAT, CDR2 FNYEAQ (reference sequence). The CDR3 runs 14 residues. This CDR3 reads CASSPGHSYNEQFF. CDR3 DNA: TGTGCCAGCAGCCCGGGGCACTCCTACAATGAGCAGTTCTTC.

The V gene is TRBV5-1, the J gene TRBJ1-1; weak D call: TRBD1 (5 bases). The CDR3 extends over 16 amino acids. Germline lookup yields CDR1 SGHRS and CDR2 YFSETQ. V lost 4 bases and J 1 base, leaving 17 bases between the germline ends. The CDR3 region is CASSRGGDRPNTEAFF. CDR3 DNA sequence: TGCGCCAGCAGCCGGGGGGGAGACAGACCGAACACTGAAGCTTTCTTT.

A single count supports this clone. The chain uses TRBV3-1 (or the pseudogene TRBV3-2) and TRBJ1-1; a possible D gene is TRBD1 (6 bases). The CDR3 loop spans 14 amino acids. The germline V gene encodes CDR1 LGHDT and CDR2 YNNKEL (reference sequence). The V end was cut by 4 bases, the J end by 3 bases, with 12 bases between. CDR3 nucleotide sequence: TGTGCCAGCAGCCGGCTAGGGGGGGACACTGAAGCTTTCTTT. It is translated as CASSRLGGDTEAFF.

This CDR3 reads CASSVGEYEQYF. DNA of the CDR3: TGTGCCAGCAGCGTAGGGGAATACGAGCAGTACTTC. The chain recombines TRBV9 with TRBJ2-7; D call uncertain. Trimming took 0 bases from V and 4 from J, leaving 5 bases between them. The CDR3 sequence is 12 residues long. CDR1 SGDLS and CDR2 YYNGEE come from the germline V gene.

This chain uses TRBV5-6 with TRBJ1-5; D is unclear. Germline V CDR1 and CDR2: SGHDT, YYEEEE. CDR3 length: 15 amino acids. Trimming took off 3 bases at V and 0 bases at J, with 10 bases between the two ends. CDR3 sequence: CASSYYGLSNQPQHF. For the CDR3, the DNA is TGTGCCAGCAGCTACTACGGACTTAGCAATCAGCCCCAGCATTTT.

This rearrangement joins TRBV6-5 to TRBJ1-1, with D possibly TRBD1 on 6 matching bases. In germline, CDR1 is MNHEY, CDR2 SVGAGI. The CDR3 covers 15 residues. V was trimmed by 4 bases and J by 6 bases, leaving 18 bases between them. CDR3 loop: CASSLVQGKRAEAFF. In nucleotides, the CDR3 is TGTGCCAGCAGTTTAGTACAGGGTAAGAGGGCTGAAGCTTTCTTT.

This clone was detected only once. This rearrangement joins TRBV10-3 to TRBJ1-2; 7 bases fit TRBD1. With V trimmed by 0 bases and J by 8 bases, 6 bases remained unmatched. Per germline, CDR1 ENHRY and CDR2 SYGVKD. The CDR3 totals 14 residues. CDR3 region: CAISESLTGEGYTF. In DNA form, the CDR3 reads TGTGCCATCAGTGAGTCTCTAACAGGGGAAGGCTACACCTTC.

The V call is TRBV27, the J call TRBJ2-7, with a weak D call TRBD1 (5 bases). The V end lost 6 bases, the J end lost 1 base, and 10 bases lay between the germline ends. Per the germline V gene, CDR1 is MNHEY and CDR2 is SMNVEV (reference sequence). This CDR3 is 13 amino acids long. The CDR3 reads CASSRQQSYEQYF. The CDR3 coding sequence is TGTGCCAGCAGCCGACAGCAGTCCTACGAGCAGTACTTC.

The chain is built from TRBV11-2 and TRBJ2-1; no firm D call. Germline V gives CDR1 SGHAT, CDR2 FQNNGV. Trimming cost V 1 base and J 2 bases, with 9 bases left between them. The CDR3 covers 15 residues. The CDR3 spells CASSLGVGPYNEQFF. Here the CDR3 DNA reads TGTGCCAGCAGCTTAGGTGTCGGCCCCTACAATGAGCAGTTCTTC.